Listed below are T cell receptor beta chains from one sample, sequenced in a study of OX40 agonist ivuxolimab in advanced cancers. Repertoires were generated with immunoSEQ multiplex PCR, while TCRdb's copy carries only in-frame clones and drops some. The table has 20,000 or so clones, over 75% seen once. The sample in question was CD4+ or CD8+ T cells sorted from blood, obtained in a trial of the OX40 agonist ivuxolimab. These receptor sequences come from an adult with an advanced solid tumor such as melanoma, head and neck, liver or kidney cancer. CDR3s include the opening cysteine and the closing phenylalanine or tryptophan. Fields, in order: CDR3 protein, V gene, CDR3 length.

CDR3 protein: CATRAVRTVNQPQHF
V gene: TRBV12-2
CDR3 length: 15

CDR3 protein: CASSPRDRVNTEAFF
V gene: TRBV5-1
CDR3 length: 15

CDR3 protein: CASSSTGTSGTNEQFF
V gene: TRBV5-1
CDR3 length: 16

CDR3 protein: CASSQSYEQYF
V gene: TRBV11-1
CDR3 length: 11

CDR3 protein: CASSPPGQGASIQYF
V gene: TRBV28
CDR3 length: 15

CDR3 protein: CASSLTDGYEQYF
V gene: TRBV7-6
CDR3 length: 13

CDR3 protein: CASSLAGGGAVEQFF
V gene: TRBV5-1
CDR3 length: 15

CDR3 protein: CASTLPPGTGVKKLFF
V gene: TRBV2
CDR3 length: 16

CDR3 protein: CASSQSPGLANTGELFF
V gene: TRBV4-1
CDR3 length: 17

CDR3 protein: CASSIEGDEKLFF
V gene: TRBV19
CDR3 length: 13

CDR3 protein: CASSLEVAGGEETQYF
V gene: TRBV7-8
CDR3 length: 16

CDR3 protein: CASSGDSGNTGELFF
V gene: TRBV5-1
CDR3 length: 15

CDR3 protein: CATSRDGLAGSEQYF
V gene: TRBV15
CDR3 length: 15

CDR3 protein: CASSLLGSGEQYF
V gene: TRBV7-2
CDR3 length: 13

CDR3 protein: CASKTVGGQSPEQYF
V gene: TRBV5-6
CDR3 length: 15

CDR3 protein: CASSQLTGFLSQPQHF
V gene: TRBV19
CDR3 length: 16

CDR3 protein: CASRFGRASYEQYF
V gene: TRBV28
CDR3 length: 14

CDR3 protein: CASSLVHVPGGYTF
V gene: TRBV11-2
CDR3 length: 14

CDR3 protein: CASRVAGPRTSVWRETQYF
V gene: TRBV2
CDR3 length: 19

CDR3 protein: CASSVQTNEKLFF
V gene: TRBV10-2
CDR3 length: 13

CDR3 protein: CASSRTVEEQYF
V gene: TRBV7-9
CDR3 length: 12

CDR3 protein: CASSFLGGAGTPRSYEQYF
V gene: TRBV28
CDR3 length: 19